Following are 10 T cell receptor beta chains from one sample sequenced in a study of blood T cell repertoires in COVID-19. Here immunoSEQ multiplex PCR was the method, and the copy in TCRdb shows in-frame clones only, minus some. The sample includes some 60,000 clones, 75% to 85% seen only once; the top ten take approximately 16%. Sequenced input: peripheral blood. The origin of the receptors is a human donor in a cohort sampled during active COVID-19.

The J gene is TRBJ2-1, the V gene TRBV6-4; 7 bases are shared with TRBD2. V shed 6 bases and J 4 bases; nucleotides not matched to a gene: 6. The CDR3 spans 14 residues. Germline assignment: CDR1 MRHNA and CDR2 SNTAGT. As DNA, the CDR3 is TGTGCCAGCAGCGTGGCTAGCGGTTACAATGAGCAGTTCTTC. Residues: CASSVASGYNEQFF.

CDR3 loop: CSVEEGSPRFLRYF. The CDR3 bases are TGCAGCGTTGAAGAGGGCAGTCCTCGGTTTCTGAGGTACTTC. The V gene is TRBV29-1, the J gene TRBJ2-4, with D unresolved. With 0 bases removed from V and 15 bases from J, the gap between germline ends came to 21 bases. Looked up from germline, CDR1 is SQVTM and CDR2 is ANQGSEA. This CDR3 region has 14 residues.

This rearrangement joins TRBV3-1 (or the pseudogene TRBV3-2) to TRBJ1-1; possible D gene TRBD1, 5 bases. Germline CDR1 is LGHDT and CDR2 is YNNKEL (reference sequence). CDR3 length equals 14 residues. Trimming stripped 2 bases from V and 3 bases from J, with 10 bases between. The chain's CDR3 is CASSQTTGDTEAFF. CDR3 sequence (DNA): TGTGCCAGCAGCCAAACAACAGGAGACACTGAAGCTTTCTTT.

The rearrangement uses TRBV12-5 and TRBJ2-7, with TRBD1 matching over 9 bases. The V and J ends lost 6 bases and 3 bases, in that order; junction bases with no gene match: 3. This CDR3 contains 13 residues. Germline V gene data show CDR1 as LGHNT and CDR2 as FRNRAP. CDR3 protein: CASGRDRVYEQYF. CDR3 nucleotides: TGTGCTAGTGGGCGGGACAGGGTCTACGAGCAGTACTTC.

The chain couples TRBV2 to TRBJ2-3; 7 bases line up with TRBD1. Germline values: CDR1 SNHLY, CDR2 FYNNEI. V lost 9 bases, J lost 0 bases, and 6 bases stayed unmatched. This CDR3 comprises 14 residues. The CDR3 loop reads CARFRGYSTDTQYF. DNA for the CDR3: TGTGCCAGATTCAGGGGGTATAGCACAGATACGCAGTATTTT.

The V call is TRBV27, the J call TRBJ1-6, with 7 bases matching TRBD1. The V segment lost 6 bases and the J segment 7 bases; nucleotides outside the gene matches: 3. Germline V gene sequence: CDR1 MNHEY, CDR2 SMNVEV (reference sequence). The CDR3 has 13 residues. The CDR3: CASRGQRNSPLHF. In nucleotides, the CDR3 is TGTGCCAGCAGGGGACAGAGAAATTCACCCCTCCACTTT.

The rearrangement links TRBV29-1 to TRBJ2-5, with 10 bases lining up with TRBD2. Germline assignment: CDR1 SQVTM and CDR2 ANQGSEA. With 1 base clipped from V and 3 bases from J, the junction kept 5 bases outside the gene matches. The CDR3 is 15 residues long. The CDR3 sequence is CSVEGTSGTKETQYF. The CDR3 DNA sequence: TGCAGCGTTGAAGGGACTAGCGGTACTAAAGAGACCCAGTACTTC.

The chain couples TRBV27 to TRBJ2-7, with D unclear. Germline CDR1 MNHEY, CDR2 SMNVEV (reference sequence). The V end was cut by 9 bases, the J end by 0 bases, with 18 bases between. This CDR3 is built from 15 residues. For the CDR3, the DNA is TGTGCCAGTGCGCCTTTGGGCCTCAGCTCCTACGAGCAGTACTTC. It codes for CASAPLGLSSYEQYF.

This sequence joins TRBV5-6 and TRBJ1-2; D remains ambiguous. Germline V CDR1 and CDR2: SGHDT, YYEEEE. The CDR3 runs 13 residues. V was cut by 2 bases and J by 6 bases, with 11 bases left in between. CDR3 loop: CASSFGGPDGYTF. The DNA for the CDR3 is TGTGCCAGCAGCTTTGGCGGGCCTGATGGCTACACCTTC.

V is TRBV18 and J is TRBJ2-5; D ambiguous. V was trimmed by 2 bases and J by 3 bases, leaving 10 bases between them. CDR1 is KGHSH and CDR2 is LQKENI in the germline V gene. CDR3 length: 14 residues. CDR3 residues: CASSPDGQKETQYF. The CDR3 coding sequence is TGTGCCAGCTCACCAGATGGGCAGAAAGAGACCCAGTACTTC.